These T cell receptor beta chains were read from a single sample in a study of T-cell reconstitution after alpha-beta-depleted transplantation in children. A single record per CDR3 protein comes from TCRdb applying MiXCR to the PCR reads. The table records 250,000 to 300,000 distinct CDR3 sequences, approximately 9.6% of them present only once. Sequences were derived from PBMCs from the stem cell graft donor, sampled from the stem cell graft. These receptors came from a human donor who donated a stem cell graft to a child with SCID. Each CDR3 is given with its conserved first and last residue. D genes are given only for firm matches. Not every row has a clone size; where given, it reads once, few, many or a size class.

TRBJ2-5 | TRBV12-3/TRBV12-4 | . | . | TGTGCCAGCAGAAGGACAGACGGGGGTCGGGAGACCCAGTACTTC | CASRRTDGGRETQYF
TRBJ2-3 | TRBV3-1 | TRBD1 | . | TGTGCCAGCAGCCAAGGACAGGGGCGCACAGATACGCAGTATTTT | CASSQGQGRTDTQYF
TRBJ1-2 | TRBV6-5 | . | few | TGTGCCAGCAGTTCCCCCTACGAGGGCAACTATGGCTACACCTTC | CASSSPYEGNYGYTF
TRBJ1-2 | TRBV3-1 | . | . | TGTGCCAGCAGCCAAGCCGGGACTGGGGTAGCCTATGGCTACACCTTC | CASSQAGTGVAYGYTF
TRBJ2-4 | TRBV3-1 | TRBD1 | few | TGTGCCAGCAGCCCCAGCTCGACAGGGTTAGCCAAAAACATTCAGTACTTC | CASSPSSTGLAKNIQYF
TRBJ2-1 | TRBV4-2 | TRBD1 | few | TGTGCCAGCAGCCATAACAGGGGGGCGAGTTCCTACAATGAGCAGTTCTTC | CASSHNRGASSYNEQFF
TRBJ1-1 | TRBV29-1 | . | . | TGCAGCGGACAGAACACTGAAGCTTTCTTT | CSGQNTEAFF
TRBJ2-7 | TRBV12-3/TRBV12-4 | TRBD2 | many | TGTGCCAGCAGTGGGTTCCCGGGGGGCTCCTACGAGCAGTACTTC | CASSGFPGGSYEQYF
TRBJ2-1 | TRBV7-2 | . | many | TGTGCCAGCAGCTTTAGGTCCTACAATGAGCAGTTCTTC | CASSFRSYNEQFF
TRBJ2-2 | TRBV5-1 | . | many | TGCGCCAGCAGCTTACCCGGGCCCGGATCCACCGGGGAGCTGTTTTTT | CASSLPGPGSTGELFF
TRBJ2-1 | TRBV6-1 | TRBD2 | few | TGTGCCAGCAGTCAAATAGCGGGGGGCGTCTACAATGAGCAGTTCTTC | CASSQIAGGVYNEQFF
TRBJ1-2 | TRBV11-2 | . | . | TGTGCCAGCAGCTTTGAGCGCCACTATGGCTACACCTTC | CASSFERHYGYTF
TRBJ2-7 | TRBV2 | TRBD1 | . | TGTGCCAGCAGTCCGGGACAGGGGTACGACGAGCAGTACTTC | CASSPGQGYDEQYF
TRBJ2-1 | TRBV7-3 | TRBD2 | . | TGTGCCAGCAGCTTATATAGCGGGGGGGCCCATGAGCAGTTCTTC | CASSLYSGGAHEQFF
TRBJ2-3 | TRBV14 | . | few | TGTGCCAGCAGCCCCTATATCACAGATACTCAGTATTTT | CASSPYITDTQYF
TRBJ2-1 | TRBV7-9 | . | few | TGTGCCAGCAGTCGGGGTCCTAGCTCCTACAATGAGCAGTTCTTC | CASSRGPSSYNEQFF
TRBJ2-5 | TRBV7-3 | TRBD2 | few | TGTGCCAGCAGCCAACTAGCGGTCGGGGAGACCCAGTACTTC | CASSQLAVGETQYF
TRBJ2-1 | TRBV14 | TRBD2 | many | TGTGCCAGCAGTCGCATACTTCCCGGGACTAGCGTCTCCTACAATGAGCAGTTCTTC | CASSRILPGTSVSYNEQFF
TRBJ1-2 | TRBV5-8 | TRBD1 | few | TGTGCCAGCAGCTTATCTGTGGGACAGCAGTATGGCTACACCTTC | CASSLSVGQQYGYTF
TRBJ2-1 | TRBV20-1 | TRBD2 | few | TGCAGTGCTTACTCCAACTCCGGGGGGAAAGGGGAGCAGTTCTTC | CSAYSNSGGKGEQFF